Shown below are 24 T cell receptor beta chains from a single sample sequenced in a study of vaccination effects on CD4 cells after COVID-19. TCRdb's table, derived via immunoSEQ multiplex PCR, lists solely in-frame clones and lacks some. The sample includes approximately 8,900 clones, roughly 74% of them seen just once. Their target antigens are unknown. Within the ViraFEST assay, antigen-specific CD4+ T cells underwent expansion with viral peptide pools prior to sequencing. Investigators separated out CD4+ T cells once less than 11 days of culture had passed. The sample consisted of CD4+ T cells from PBMCs cultured with HCoV-229E spike peptides, taken before COVID-19 vaccination. Receptors originate from a human donor who received a COVID-19 vaccine.

The chain joins TRBV3-1 (or the pseudogene TRBV3-2) to TRBJ2-2, with D unresolved. V lost 1 base and J 7 bases, leaving 10 bases between the germline ends. This CDR3 has 14 amino acids. CDR1 and CDR2 (germline): LGHDT, YNNKEL (reference sequence). The CDR3 DNA follows: TGTGCCAGCAGCCAAGTTCGTCATAGCGGGGAGCTGTTTTTT. Protein sequence: CASSQVRHSGELFF.

The chain is built from TRBV19 and TRBJ1-3; TRBD1 agrees at 10 bases. CDR3 length equals 16 residues. V shed 5 bases and J 5 bases; nucleotides not matched to a gene: 9. Germline assignment: CDR1 LNHDA and CDR2 SQIVND (reference sequence). CDR3 loop: CASSLRQGAFRNTIYF. The CDR3 DNA is TGTGCCAGTAGTCTAAGACAGGGGGCCTTTAGAAACACCATATATTTT.

This clone was seen more than once but under ten times. The V and J genes are TRBV4-1 and TRBJ1-2; 7 nucleotides line up with TRBD1. Looked up from germline, CDR1 is MGHRA and CDR2 is YSYEKL. CDR3 length: 13 amino acids. Trimming took 1 base from V and 7 from J; bases not matched to a gene: 3. The chain's CDR3 is CASSQGRGGGYTF. DNA of the CDR3: TGCGCCAGCAGCCAAGGCAGGGGGGGTGGCTACACCTTC.

This chain uses TRBV19 with TRBJ1-3; D gene ambiguous. This CDR3 spans 17 amino acids. Germline values: CDR1 LNHDA, CDR2 SQIVND (reference sequence). V was shortened by 10 bases and J by 0 bases, with 22 bases between the two germline ends. For the CDR3, the DNA is TGTGCCACCGCTTCACAGATCCTTCGCTTCTCTGGAAACACCATATATTTT. Encoded protein: CATASQILRFSGNTIYF.

This chain uses TRBV6-6 with TRBJ2-7; D may be TRBD1 (6 bases). Trimming shortened V by 4 bases and J by 2 bases, and 12 bases separated the two germline ends. CDR3 length: 14 amino acids. CDR1 and CDR2 (germline): MNHNY, SVGAGI (reference sequence). CDR3 nucleotides: TGTGCCAGCAGTTCATGGGACAAAGCCTACGAGCAGTACTTC. This sequence encodes CASSSWDKAYEQYF.

The sample holds one count of this clone. The chain uses TRBV18 and TRBJ1-1; D possibly corresponds to TRBD1 (6 bases). The CDR3 contains 15 residues. Germline V gives CDR1 KGHSH, CDR2 LQKENI. Trimming stripped 8 bases from V and 1 base from J, with 17 bases between. The CDR3 DNA is TGTGCCAGCAAATTGGGGGGCAGGGAGAACACTGAAGCTTTCTTT. Protein product: CASKLGGRENTEAFF. Supplemented by reference TRBV18 and TRBJ1-1, the full variable domain reads NAGVMQNPRHLVRRRGQEARLRCSPMKGHSHVYWYRQLPEEGLKFMVYLQKENIIDESGMPKERFSAEFPKEGPSILRIQQVVRGDSAAYFCASKLGGRENTEAFFGQGTRLTVV.

The V call is TRBV5-1, the J call TRBJ1-3; D unresolved. Trimming shortened V by 2 bases and J by 0 bases, and 15 bases separated the two germline ends. The CDR3 spans 17 residues. CDR1 is SGHRS and CDR2 is YFSETQ in the germline V gene. The CDR3 protein is CASSLRAGELSGNTIYF. The CDR3 DNA is TGCGCCAGCAGCTTACGCGCCGGGGAACTCTCTGGAAACACCATATATTTT. Complete variable domain (other parts from reference TRBV5-1 and TRBJ1-3): KAGVTQTPRYLIKTRGQQVTLSCSPISGHRSVSWYQQTPGQGLQFLFEYFSETQRNKGNFPGRFSGRQFSNSRSEMNVSTLELGDSALYLCASSLRAGELSGNTIYFGEGSWLTVV.

This clone appeared a single time. The chain combines TRBV27 with TRBJ2-5, with D tentatively TRBD1 or TRBD2 (6 bases each). There are 16 residues in the CDR3. Per germline, CDR1 MNHEY and CDR2 SMNVEV (reference sequence). V was trimmed by 5 bases and J by 1 base, leaving 17 bases between them. In DNA form, the CDR3 reads TGTGCCAGCAGTACAGTTGTGGGGGGCCCCCAAGAGACCCAGTACTTC. Translated: CASSTVVGGPQETQYF.

The chain couples TRBV28 to TRBJ2-4, with TRBD1 identical over 10 bases. The CDR3 extends over 16 amino acids. V was pared by 4 bases and J by 0 bases, with 3 bases of the junction left unmatched. CDR1 is MDHEN and CDR2 is SYDVKM in the germline V gene. As DNA, the CDR3 is TGTGCCAGCAGTTGGGGACAGGGGTTAGCCAAAAACATTCAGTACTTC. The encoded protein is CASSWGQGLAKNIQYF. The complete variable domain, with remaining parts taken from reference TRBV28 and TRBJ2-4, reads DVKVTQSSRYLVKRTGEKVFLECVQDMDHENMFWYRQDPGLGLRLIYFSYDVKMKEKGDIPEGYSVSREKKERFSLILESASTNQTSMYLCASSWGQGLAKNIQYFGAGTRLSVL.

The chain links TRBV7-9 to TRBJ1-3, with D hard to call. CDR3 length equals 17 residues. V lost 5 bases and J 0 bases, leaving 17 bases between the germline ends. Germline loops: CDR1 SEHNR, CDR2 FQNEAQ (reference sequence). CDR3 nucleotides: TGTGCCAGCAGCCTAACCGGTTGGGTCGGCTCTGGAAACACCATATATTTT. It specifies CASSLTGWVGSGNTIYF.

The CDR3 loop is CASRRDRVSNQPQHF. CDR3 nucleotides: TGTGCCAGCCGCCGGGACAGGGTCTCGAATCAGCCCCAGCATTTT. The chain employs TRBV19 and TRBJ1-5, with 9 bases that match TRBD1. The V and J ends lost 9 bases and 4 bases, in that order; junction bases with no gene match: 10. CDR1 LNHDA and CDR2 SQIVND come from the germline V gene (reference sequence). There are 15 residues in the CDR3.

The chain combines TRBV5-6 with TRBJ2-1, with a tentative D call TRBD1 (6 bases). Trimming shortened V by 1 base and J by 5 bases, and 10 bases separated the two germline ends. Germline V gives CDR1 SGHDT, CDR2 YYEEEE. The CDR3 length is 14 residues. CDR3 DNA sequence: TGTGCCAGCAGCTTGTACGCAGGGGACAATGAGCAGTTCTTC. Its protein is CASSLYAGDNEQFF.

The CDR3 here is CASSYTRQENQPQHF. As DNA, the CDR3 is TGTGCCAGCAGTTACACCAGACAGGAGAATCAGCCCCAGCATTTT. This rearrangement joins TRBV6-5 to TRBJ1-5; weak D call: TRBD1 (6 bases). V was cut by 2 bases and J by 4 bases, with 12 bases left in between. This CDR3 contains 15 residues. Germline V gene lookup returns CDR1 MNHEY and CDR2 SVGAGI.

The chain links TRBV5-4 to TRBJ2-6, with TRBD1 matching over 10 bases. Trimming took 6 bases from V and 3 from J; bases not matched to a gene: 6. The CDR3 consists of 16 residues. The germline CDR1 and CDR2 sequences are SGHNT and YYREEE (reference sequence). The chain's CDR3 is CASIRDRGRGANVLTF. The CDR3 nucleotides read TGTGCCAGCATCCGGGACAGGGGTCGTGGGGCCAACGTCCTGACTTTC.

The chain joins TRBV11-2 to TRBJ2-5; 11 bases align to TRBD2. CDR1 is SGHAT and CDR2 is FQNNGV in the germline V gene. CDR3 length: 16 residues. With 4 bases clipped from V and 7 bases from J, the junction kept 11 bases outside the gene matches. CDR3 region: CASSSLSSGGYVTQYF. The CDR3 bases are TGTGCCAGCAGCTCCCTTTCTAGCGGGGGGTATGTGACCCAGTACTTC.

The chain carries TRBV30 and TRBJ1-5; 8 nucleotides match TRBD1. The CDR3 consists of 13 residues. Germline loops: CDR1 GTSNPN, CDR2 SVGIG (reference sequence). V was pared by 4 bases and J by 6 bases, with 5 bases of the junction left unmatched. For the CDR3, the DNA is TGTGCCTGGACCCCAGGGGGCGGTCAGCCCCAGCATTTT. It encodes CAWTPGGGQPQHF.

This clone has more than one count but fewer than ten. The chain combines TRBV5-5 with TRBJ1-5; possibly TRBD1 for D (6 bases). V lost 5 bases, J lost 4 bases, and 19 bases lay in between. CDR1 and CDR2 from the germline V gene are SGHKS and YYEKEE (reference sequence). CDR3 size: 16 residues. The CDR3 loop is CASRAAGVRSNQPQHF. As DNA, the CDR3 is TGTGCCAGCAGGGCTGCAGGGGTACGCTCGAATCAGCCCCAGCATTTT.

This clone was detected once. The genes are TRBV6-2 or TRBV6-3 and TRBJ2-7; 11 positions match TRBD2. The length of the CDR3 is 17 residues. V dropped 5 bases and J dropped 4; count of bases not matched to a gene: 13. Germline CDR1 reads MNHEY; CDR2 reads SVGEGT. In nucleotides, the CDR3 is TGTGCCAGCAGTACTAATAACCGACTAGCGGGACCTTACGAGCAGTACTTC. Translating it yields CASSTNNRLAGPYEQYF.

The rearrangement joins TRBV7-9 to TRBJ2-4; D not resolved. Germline loops: CDR1 SEHNR, CDR2 FQNEAQ (reference sequence). V lost 5 bases and J lost 1, with 6 bases in between. The CDR3 sequence is 13 residues long. CDR3 in DNA: TGTGCCAGCAGCCCCCGTGCCAAAAACATTCAGTACTTC. This encodes CASSPRAKNIQYF.

The rearrangement links TRBV6-4 to TRBJ2-1, with TRBD2 matching over 11 bases. Germline trimming cut 6 bases from V and 0 bases from J; bases unmatched to any gene: 16. Germline CDR1 and CDR2: MRHNA and SNTAGT. The CDR3 extends over 20 amino acids. The CDR3 nucleotides are TGTGCCAGCAGGCCTTTGACTAGCGGGATCCGAGATGGCTCCTACAATGAGCAGTTCTTC. The encoded protein is CASRPLTSGIRDGSYNEQFF.

The V gene is TRBV6-6, the J gene TRBJ2-1; 12 bases agree with TRBD1. V shed 6 bases, J shed 12 bases, and the junction held 9 bases outside the gene matches. This CDR3 region has 14 residues. Germline V gene lookup returns CDR1 MNHNY and CDR2 SVGAGI (reference sequence). The DNA of the CDR3 is TGTGCCAGCAGCACCGGGACAGGGGGCACTTGGCAGTTCTTC. This encodes CASSTGTGGTWQFF.

The CDR3 reads CASSLGSWVPTGELFF. The DNA for the CDR3 is TGTGCCAGCAGCTTAGGGAGCTGGGTTCCCACCGGGGAGCTGTTTTTT. The chain links TRBV11-2 to TRBJ2-2; no reliable D call. The CDR3 contains 16 residues. The germline V gene encodes CDR1 SGHAT and CDR2 FQNNGV. With 1 base removed from V and 4 bases from J, the gap between germline ends came to 13 bases. The variable domain in full, with the rest retrieved from reference TRBV11-2 and TRBJ2-2, is EAGVAQSPRYKIIEKRQSVAFWCNPISGHATLYWYQQILGQGPKLLIQFQNNGVVDDSQLPKDRFSAERLKGVDSTLKIQPAKLEDSAVYLCASSLGSWVPTGELFFGEGSRLTVL.

DNA of the CDR3: TGTGCCAGCTCACCAGACCAGCGCTATGGCTACACCTTC. The encoded protein is CASSPDQRYGYTF. This sequence joins TRBV18 and TRBJ1-2, with D uncertain. V was trimmed by 2 bases and J by 4 bases, leaving 8 bases between them. The CDR3 is made up of 13 amino acids. Germline CDR1 KGHSH, CDR2 LQKENI.

In this sample, this clone turned up once. The V call is TRBV19, the J call TRBJ2-3; D is unclear. Germline V gene data show CDR1 as LNHDA and CDR2 as SQIVND (reference sequence). The CDR3 is 14 residues long. The germline V and J ends were trimmed by 4 bases and 6 bases, with 14 bases remaining between them. The CDR3 region has the DNA TGTGCCAGTAGTACCCTGACGGCCCAGGATACGCAGTATTTT. Its translation: CASSTLTAQDTQYF.